This T cell receptor (beta chain) was obtained from a study of molecular identifiers for immune sequencing clone quantification. V shed 4 bases, J shed 4 bases, and the junction held 4 bases outside the gene matches. This CDR3 is 15 amino acids long. The germline CDR1 and CDR2 sequences are LGHNA and YSLEER. TCRdb re-analysed the PCR reads in MiXCR, keeping a single row per CDR3 protein. There are approximately 550,000 distinct CDR3 sequences in the sample; roughly 24% occur only once, and over 0.6% lies in the top ten. This chain joins TRBV4-3 and TRBJ1-4; 9 bases are shared with TRBD1. The sequencing sample was made of naive CD8+ T cells from blood, with Jurkat cell RNA spiked in. Specified subset: FACS-sorted CD8+CD4-CCR7+CD45RA+ naive T cells. This receptor was taken from a human donor in good health. Some libraries in this study had Jurkat cell RNA spiked in. The CDR3 spells CASSPDRGNNEKLFF. In nucleotides, the CDR3 is TGCGCCAGCAGCCCCGACAGGGGGAATAATGAAAAACTGTTTTTT.